Below, one T cell receptor (beta chain) is given with its context. This clonotype was seen a handful of times. The antigen it recognizes is unknown. Per-nucleotide qualities are absent, and no much larger clonotype sits a single base away. These data come from a study of spatial heterogeneity in lung cancer (dated by TCRdb to the late 2010s). Study-level background: More beta-chain than alpha-chain transcripts were consistently detected, likely reflecting higher beta-chain transcript abundance. In tumor regions, TCR transcript counts showed a strong correlation with a T cell transcriptional module score derived from matched bulk RNA-seq. In the raw uncorrected reads, each unique combination of TCR and UMI appeared more than ten times on average. The study quantitatively compared TCR alpha and beta repertoires across multiple tumor regions, matched nontumor lung and blood in non-small cell lung cancer. Nonsynonymous mutation counts, determined by whole-exome sequencing of tumor tissue, were related to TCR repertoire features. At surgery, both alpha and beta chains were TCR-sequenced in around 240 tumor regions, some 64 matched nontumor lung samples and some 56 PBMC samples.

This specimen's time point label, per the study, means: sample taken at primary tumor resection. Donors were 72 patients with early-stage, untreated non-small cell lung cancer from the lung TRACERx cohort. TCR sequencing used whole RNA extracted from tumor and nontumor lung tissue, or from cryopreserved PBMC samples, without cell sorting. A patient was chosen for TCR sequencing only when enough RNA was available from at least two tumor regions. Before being selected, tumor and adjacent nontumor lung specimens were reviewed by a lung pathologist. The method behind the library was 5' RACE. The data were produced on a NextSeq 500. The TCR library protocol attached a unique molecular identifier to each TCR cDNA molecule to allow correction of PCR and sequencing errors. Per the original workflow: TCR identification, UMI-based error correction and CDR3 extraction were all carried out with Decombinator tools. Expanded TCRs were defined as those above a frequency of 2 per 1,000, corresponding to the top 1% of the tumor frequency distribution. Expanded tumor TCRs were classed as regional if statistically deemed absent (corrected P<0.05) from at least one tumor region, otherwise ubiquitous. Each repertoire was subsampled 100 times to 5,000 TCRs, after which Renyi diversity was computed with the R vegan package. To build CDR3 similarity networks, amino acid triplet string-kernel similarity was used, and CDR3s were connected when their pairwise similarity was above 0.82. TCRdb passed the public sequencing reads through fastp at Q25 and MiXCR, retaining productive beta sequences. Each entry is one CDR3 protein sequence, shown with its most common DNA and genes. V and J calls and clone size were set by TCRdb, not the authors. The sample has a few thousand distinct CDR3 sequences on record, about 7.6% of them singletons. The ten biggest clones cover around 17% of the sample.

From a lookup of the germline V gene, CDR1 and CDR2 are SQVTM and ANQGSEA. Taken from cysteine to phenylalanine, the CDR3 has 13 residues. The sequence is cut down to CDR3 DNA, 39 bases in frame from base 1. The V end loses 7 bases and the J end loses 8 bases, and a stretch of 17 bases separates them. Results the study describes overall, beyond this receptor: Estimated TCR-seq coverage of tumor T cells was only around 6.7% for alpha chains and approximately 14% for beta chains. Confirming at a functional level the hypothesis that regional TCRs recognize regional mutations was considered to require additional single-cell paired TCR alpha and beta sequencing. The tumor nonsynonymous mutation count correlated with the number of expanded intratumoral alpha and beta TCRs. The count of ubiquitous expanded TCRs correlated with the count of ubiquitous nonsynonymous mutations, and the count of regional expanded TCRs correlated with the count of regional nonsynonymous mutations.

The V and J segments used are TRBV29-1 and TRBJ1-4; the D gene is not confidently resolved. The sequence was collected from a female donor with early-stage non-small cell lung cancer. The sequences come from lung tumor tissue, collected at surgery. The DNA reads as follows: TGCAGCGCCCTAAGATCTCGTGGGGAAAAACTGTTTTTT. Its protein is CSALRSRGEKLFF.